This T cell receptor beta chain was captured by sequencing in a study of OX40 agonist ivuxolimab in advanced cancers. The wider study: Males comprised over 80% of the group, whose mean age was approximately 62 years (range roughly 20 to 85).

CDR3 length: 15 residues. Germline loops: CDR1 SGDLS, CDR2 YYNGEE. Trimming removed 0 bases at V and 1 base at J, with 9 bases between. Profiled with immunoSEQ multiplex PCR; TCRdb holds only in-frame clones, not every one. The data contain tens of thousands of clones, roughly 78% of them singletons. This clonotype was obtained from an adult with an advanced solid tumor such as melanoma, head and neck, liver or kidney cancer. This material consisted of CD4+ or CD8+ T cells sorted from blood, taken in a trial of the OX40 agonist ivuxolimab. The V call is TRBV9, the J call TRBJ2-3, with D perhaps being TRBD1 or TRBD2 (5 bases each). This CDR3 is CASSVVGVGTDTQYF. DNA for the CDR3: TGTGCCAGCAGCGTAGTGGGGGTAGGCACAGATACGCAGTATTTT.